The source of this T cell receptor beta chain is a study of T cell responses to AZD1222 COVID-19 vaccine. Study-level findings and limits: A rise in Spike-specific TCR breadth and depth followed two AZD1222 doses.

Comments on this clone: Its antigen is not known.

Germline loops: CDR1 SGHVS, CDR2 FQNEAQ. Trimming left V 7 bases short and J 10 bases short, with 23 bases between. The CDR3 is 15 amino acids. Clones were sequenced by immunoSEQ multiplex PCR, and TCRdb holds only the in-frame ones, with some missing. The repertoire holds approximately 84,000 clones, with around 87% as singletons. The TCR originated in an adult in good health. The source was peripheral blood, collected on day 0 of AZD1222 vaccination. This rearrangement joins TRBV7-8 to TRBJ2-1, with a tentative D call TRBD1 (7 bases). The CDR3 reads CASTQGASATGEQFF. The CDR3 DNA reads as TGTGCCAGCACCCAAGGGGCTAGCGCGACAGGGGAGCAGTTCTTC.